This T cell receptor (beta chain) derives from a study of blood T cell repertoires in COVID-19. The table came from immunoSEQ multiplex PCR; TCRdb's copy has only in-frame clones and leaves some out. This table holds about 140,000 clones, roughly 89% found once. CDR3 length equals 15 residues. V was cut by 6 bases and J by 0 bases, with 15 bases left in between. Germline V gives CDR1 MNHEY, CDR2 SVGAGI. What was sequenced was peripheral blood. This receptor was obtained from a man between 60 and 75 years old with active or convalescent COVID-19. The rearrangement uses TRBV6-5 and TRBJ2-7, with D perhaps matching TRBD1 (6 bases). The CDR3 is CASRPMTGPSYEQYF. In DNA form, the CDR3 reads TGTGCCAGCAGGCCCATGACAGGCCCCTCCTACGAGCAGTACTTC.